The 28 T cell receptor beta chains below come from one sample, sequenced in a study of T cell responses to AZD1222 COVID-19 vaccine. The data were produced by immunoSEQ multiplex PCR, yet TCRdb's version contains in-frame clones alone and is incomplete. The sample contains more than 70,000 clones, around 90% of which appear only once. The sequenced sample was peripheral blood, obtained on day 0 of AZD1222 vaccination. The receptors were gathered from an adult in good health.

The chain employs TRBV11-2 and TRBJ2-4; 10 bases line up with TRBD1. Germline trimming cut 5 bases from V and 0 bases from J; bases unmatched to any gene: 7. CDR3 size: 17 residues. The germline V gene has CDR1 SGHAT and CDR2 FQNNGV. The CDR3 nucleotides read TGTGCCAGCAGCCAAATAGACAGGGGGCTAGCCAAAAACATTCAGTACTTC. It encodes CASSQIDRGLAKNIQYF.

The chain uses TRBV25-1 and TRBJ1-4; D is unresolved. The CDR3 is made up of 13 amino acids. Trimming removed 10 bases from V and 8 bases from J, with 17 bases in between. Germline loops: CDR1 MGHDK, CDR2 SYGVNS. The CDR3 region is CAIPTNLGEKLFF. The DNA of the CDR3 is TGTGCCATCCCGACAAACTTAGGCGAAAAACTGTTTTTT.

The chain is built from TRBV2 and TRBJ1-2; TRBD1 is a possible D gene (5 bases). With 2 bases removed from V and 2 bases from J, the gap between germline ends came to 9 bases. Per germline, CDR1 SNHLY and CDR2 FYNNEI. This CDR3 spans 14 amino acids. The CDR3 region is CASSEIRANYGYTF. DNA of the CDR3: TGTGCCAGCAGTGAAATCAGGGCCAACTATGGCTACACCTTC.

The chain is built from TRBV20-1 and TRBJ2-3; D is unclear. Deletions cut 6 bases from V and 10 bases from J, with 14 bases between. Germline-derived CDR1 and CDR2 are DFQATT and SNEGSKA (reference sequence). This CDR3 contains 11 residues. The CDR3 DNA sequence: TGCAGTGCCATGACGGACCATCCGCAGTATTTT. Protein: CSAMTDHPQYF.

J is TRBJ1-2 and V is TRBV19; a weak D match, TRBD1 (5 bases). Deletions cut 10 bases from V and 8 bases from J, with 26 bases between. The CDR3 spans 15 residues. Germline lookup yields CDR1 LNHDA and CDR2 SQIVND (reference sequence). CDR3 nucleotide sequence: TGTGCCACCTTGTATGATCCCAGGGAAGTGTACGGCTACACCTTC. Protein product: CATLYDPREVYGYTF. The whole variable domain, remainder taken from reference TRBV19 and TRBJ1-2, is DGGITQSPKYLFRKEGQNVTLSCEQNLNHDAMYWYRQDPGQGLRLIYYSQIVNDFQKGDIAEGYSVSREKKESFPLTVTSAQKNPTAFYLCATLYDPREVYGYTFGSGTRLTVV.

V and J are TRBV6-1 and TRBJ1-1, with no clear D. The length of the CDR3 is 14 residues. From germline, CDR1 is MNHNS and CDR2 SASEGT. Deletions cut 3 bases from V and 1 base from J, with 9 bases between. The DNA for the CDR3 is TGTGCCAGCAGTGAGGGTTCAAAGAACACTGAAGCTTTCTTT. Translating it yields CASSEGSKNTEAFF.

V gene TRBV9 combines with J gene TRBJ2-5; D possibly matches TRBD1 or TRBD2 (7 bases each). CDR3 size: 15 residues. From germline, CDR1 is SGDLS and CDR2 YYNGEE. V dropped 0 bases and J dropped 0 bases, with 9 bases sitting between them. CDR3 DNA sequence: TGTGCCAGCAGCGTAGCAGGGGGGGACCAAGAGACCCAGTACTTC. Its translation: CASSVAGGDQETQYF.

The chain carries TRBV6-6 and TRBJ1-1; no clear D. The germline V gene encodes CDR1 MNHNY and CDR2 SVGAGI (reference sequence). This CDR3 comprises 15 residues. Trimming pared 5 bases from V and 0 bases from J, leaving 13 bases between. The CDR3 reads CASSRTRPLNTEAFF. CDR3 coding DNA: TGTGCCAGCAGTCGTACGAGGCCCTTGAACACTGAAGCTTTCTTT.

V is TRBV5-1 and J is TRBJ2-7; D is perhaps TRBD2 (5 bases). V shed 4 bases and J shed 5 bases, with 16 bases lying between them. Germline assignment: CDR1 SGHRS and CDR2 YFSETQ. The CDR3 covers 14 residues. The CDR3 bases are TGCGCCAGCAGCGAGGGTTCCCCTCTCGACGAGCAGTACTTC. This codes for CASSEGSPLDEQYF. Full variable domain (rest looked up from reference TRBV5-1 and TRBJ2-7): KAGVTQTPRYLIKTRGQQVTLSCSPISGHRSVSWYQQTPGQGLQFLFEYFSETQRNKGNFPGRFSGRQFSNSRSEMNVSTLELGDSALYLCASSEGSPLDEQYFGPGTRLTVT.

The V and J genes are TRBV6-2 or TRBV6-3 and TRBJ1-1; 11 bases are a match to TRBD1. The germline V gene has CDR1 MNHEY and CDR2 SVGEGT. After removal of 4 bases from V and 7 bases from J, the junction contained 11 bases not matched to a gene. The CDR3 is made up of 16 amino acids. The CDR3 reads CASSSAPGQGEVEAFF. CDR3 nucleotide sequence: TGTGCCAGCAGTTCCGCCCCGGGACAGGGGGAGGTTGAAGCTTTCTTT.

V usage is TRBV24-1 and J usage is TRBJ1-4; TRBD1 matches at 8 bases. V lost 3 bases to trimming and J lost 6 bases; unmatched junction nucleotides: 5. Germline V gene sequence: CDR1 KGHDR, CDR2 SFDVKD. The CDR3 is made up of 15 amino acids. The CDR3 DNA reads TGTGCCACCAGTGATGGTAACAGGGGGTATGAAAAACTGTTTTTT. Its protein product is CATSDGNRGYEKLFF.

The V gene is TRBV3-1 (or the pseudogene TRBV3-2), the J gene TRBJ1-1, with D possibly TRBD1 on 6 matching bases. V was clipped by 4 bases and J by 4 bases, with 13 bases between them. The CDR3 is made up of 14 amino acids. Germline loops: CDR1 LGHDT, CDR2 YNNKEL (reference sequence). The CDR3 bases are TGTGCCAGCAGCCTAGGGGGGAGTGGCACTGAAGCTTTCTTT. This encodes CASSLGGSGTEAFF.

The chain recombines TRBV6-5 with TRBJ1-1, with 9 nucleotides matching TRBD1. The CDR3 consists of 15 residues. V lost 10 bases to trimming and J lost 3 bases; unmatched junction nucleotides: 12. Germline V lookup: CDR1 MNHEY, CDR2 SVGAGI. CDR3 sequence: CATSRDRAGDTEAFF. CDR3 nucleotides: TGTGCCACCTCCAGGGACAGGGCTGGGGACACTGAAGCTTTCTTT.

V usage is TRBV2 and J usage is TRBJ2-2; TRBD2 matches at 7 bases. This CDR3 comprises 14 residues. CDR1 and CDR2 from the germline V gene are SNHLY and FYNNEI. The trim removed 5 bases at V and 4 bases at J, leaving 4 bases unmatched. The DNA of the CDR3 is TGTGCCAGCAGTTACGGGGAGGGCACCGGGGAGCTGTTTTTT. This sequence encodes CASSYGEGTGELFF.

The genes are TRBV11-2 and TRBJ2-2; TRBD2 matches 8 bases. The V gene's germline CDR1 is SGHAT and CDR2 FQNNGV. The CDR3 contains 15 residues. The J segment lost 7 bases and the V segment lost 5 bases, leaving 9 bases of the junction unmatched. The DNA for the CDR3 is TGTGCCAGCAGCCAAGGCGGGGGGTTGTACGGGGAGCTGTTTTTT. It yields the protein CASSQGGGLYGELFF.

This chain joins TRBV5-4 and TRBJ2-4; tentatively, D is TRBD2 (5 bases). V lost 1 base, J lost 8 bases, and 10 bases lay in between. CDR1 and CDR2 (germline): SGHNT, YYREEE (reference sequence). This CDR3 contains 13 residues. Here the CDR3 DNA reads TGTGCCAGCAGCTTGATACTCGGGGACATTCAGTACTTC. It codes for CASSLILGDIQYF.

This chain links TRBV6-2 or TRBV6-3 with TRBJ2-1; a weak D match, TRBD1 (6 bases). Germline CDR1 is MNHEY and CDR2 is SVGEGT. The ends were cut back, 4 bases at V and 12 bases at J, with 13 bases in the middle. The CDR3 sequence is 12 residues long. The CDR3 here is CASSSDSLGQFF. The CDR3 bases are TGTGCCAGCAGTTCGGACAGTCTCGGGCAGTTCTTC.

This clone appeared a single time. The chain couples TRBV9 to TRBJ2-2; D not certain. Per germline, CDR1 SGDLS and CDR2 YYNGEE. The ends were cut back, 0 bases at V and 3 bases at J, with 0 bases in the middle. The CDR3 consists of 12 residues. CDR3 in amino acids: CASSVDTGELFF. CDR3 nucleotide sequence: TGTGCCAGCAGCGTAGACACCGGGGAGCTGTTTTTT.

The chain couples TRBV7-2 to TRBJ1-5; D gene uncertain. The germline V gene encodes CDR1 SGHTA and CDR2 FQGNSA. The V end was cut by 1 base, the J end by 7 bases, with 8 bases between. The CDR3 has 13 residues. CDR3 residues: CASSLESRQPQHF. DNA for the CDR3: TGTGCCAGCAGCTTAGAGTCGAGGCAGCCCCAGCATTTT.

V usage is TRBV3-1 (or the pseudogene TRBV3-2) and J usage is TRBJ2-1; perhaps TRBD2 as D (5 bases). The CDR3 is 15 residues long. V was pared by 4 bases and J by 5 bases, with 15 bases between. In germline, CDR1 is LGHDT, CDR2 YNNKEL (reference sequence). CDR3 loop: CASSLSTTTNNEQFF. Written as DNA, the CDR3 is TGTGCCAGCAGCCTTTCGACTACCACTAACAATGAGCAGTTCTTC.

J is TRBJ2-2 and V is TRBV9; D perhaps matches TRBD2 (6 bases). Trimming took off 2 bases at V and 1 base at J, with 12 bases between the two ends. This CDR3 comprises 16 residues. Germline CDR1 is SGDLS and CDR2 is YYNGEE. CDR3 residues: CASSVELRGNTGELFF. The CDR3 region has the DNA TGTGCCAGCAGCGTTGAATTGCGGGGGAACACCGGGGAGCTGTTTTTT.

This clone came up a few times. In nucleotides, the CDR3 is TGTGCCAGCAGCTTAGGGCAGGGGCTCATTGCCTCCTACGAGCAGTACTTC. As protein: CASSLGQGLIASYEQYF. This chain uses TRBV7-9 with TRBJ2-7; possibly TRBD1 for D (6 bases). The CDR3 totals 17 residues. The V and J ends lost 1 base and 0 bases respectively, with 16 bases between them. Germline V CDR1 and CDR2: SEHNR, FQNEAQ (reference sequence). Full variable domain (rest looked up from reference TRBV7-9 and TRBJ2-7): DTGVSQNPRHKITKRGQNVTFRCDPISEHNRLYWYRQTLGQGPEFLTYFQNEAQLEKSRLLSDRFSAERPKGSFSTLEIQRTEQGDSAMYLCASSLGQGLIASYEQYFGPGTRLTVT.

The chain combines TRBV7-6 with TRBJ1-1, with 10 bases fitting TRBD1. After removal of 5 bases from V and 0 bases from J, the junction contained 3 bases not matched to a gene. This CDR3 is built from 15 residues. Germline V gene data show CDR1 as SGHVS and CDR2 as FNYEAQ. Written as DNA, the CDR3 is TGTGCCAGCAGCGGGGGACAGGGGATGAACACTGAAGCTTTCTTT. It yields the protein CASSGGQGMNTEAFF. Full variable domain (outside the CDR3, taken from reference TRBV7-6 and TRBJ1-1): GAGVSQSPRYKVTKRGQDVALRCDPISGHVSLYWYRQALGQGPEFLTYFNYEAQQDKSGLPNDRFSAERPEGSISTLTIQRTEQRDSAMYRCASSGGQGMNTEAFFGQGTRLTVV.

The chain links TRBV11-3 to TRBJ1-1; 11 nucleotides line up with TRBD1. Germline V gene lookup returns CDR1 SGHNT and CDR2 YENEEA. V gave up 5 bases and J gave up 7 bases; unmatched junction bases: 6. The CDR3 covers 14 residues. CDR3: CASSRGQGAGEAFF. CDR3 DNA: TGTGCCAGCAGCCGAGGACAGGGGGCAGGTGAAGCTTTCTTT.

V usage is TRBV5-1 and J usage is TRBJ2-7; D is perhaps TRBD1 or TRBD2 (5 bases each). V lost 0 bases and J lost 3, with 10 bases in between. From germline, CDR1 is SGHRS and CDR2 YFSETQ. This CDR3 has 14 amino acids. The CDR3 reads CASSLEGTGYEQYF. The CDR3 nucleotides are TGCGCCAGCAGCTTGGAAGGGACGGGCTACGAGCAGTACTTC. Full variable domain (outside the CDR3, taken from reference TRBV5-1 and TRBJ2-7): KAGVTQTPRYLIKTRGQQVTLSCSPISGHRSVSWYQQTPGQGLQFLFEYFSETQRNKGNFPGRFSGRQFSNSRSEMNVSTLELGDSALYLCASSLEGTGYEQYFGPGTRLTVT.

The J gene is TRBJ1-1, the V gene TRBV7-6; 7 nucleotides agree with TRBD1. J was trimmed by 4 bases and V by 5 bases; bases with no gene match: 4. Germline V gene sequence: CDR1 SGHVS, CDR2 FNYEAQ. This CDR3 is built from 13 residues. CDR3 in DNA: TGTGCCAGCAGCCTCCAGGGGGGCACTGAAGCTTTCTTT. Translation: CASSLQGGTEAFF.

The genes are TRBV20-1 and TRBJ1-2; D ambiguous. The CDR3 totals 8 residues. Germline loops: CDR1 DFQATT, CDR2 SNEGSKA (reference sequence). This CDR3 reads CRVYGYTF. CDR3 in DNA: TGCAGAGTCTATGGCTACACCTTC.

This clone was recorded only once. The V gene is TRBV7-9, the J gene TRBJ2-7; perhaps TRBD2 as D (5 bases). Germline loops: CDR1 SEHNR, CDR2 FQNEAQ (reference sequence). V was cut by 0 bases and J by 4 bases, with 16 bases left in between. This CDR3 has 16 residues. CDR3 amino acids: CASSLALRLPLYEQYF. DNA for the CDR3: TGTGCCAGCAGCTTAGCTTTGCGACTACCCCTTTACGAGCAGTACTTC.